In this sample, the clone carrying this TCR beta chain turned up many times. Its antigen is as yet unknown. This entry belongs to a study of post-analysis software for immune sequencing data. Notes on the study in general: Five or six TRBV segments appeared more often in patients than in controls, and TRBV5-6, TRBV5-1 and TRBV20-1 were among these. Relative to controls, patients with multiple sclerosis showed significantly lower normalized Chao1 diversity. Analysis by F measure revealed that same-batch samples clustered strongly together.

cDNA libraries for TCR beta contained unique molecular identifiers. TCRdb passed the PCR reads through MiXCR, listing each CDR3 protein once. The sample consists of about 200,000 distinct CDR3 sequences, over 25% of them appearing once. The germline gives CDR1 SEHNR, CDR2 FQNEAQ (reference sequence). Unmatched junction bases numbered 5, after V lost 1 base and J lost 10 bases. The CDR3 totals 14 residues. This TCR came from a girl under 18 with multiple sclerosis. This chain links TRBV7-9 with TRBJ2-1; 9 bases line up with TRBD2. Sequencing was done on a sample of blood. The CDR3 DNA reads TGTGCCAGCAGCTTAGGCGGGGGGGCCGGCGAGCAGTTCTTC. The encoded protein is CASSLGGGAGEQFF.